The sequence of this T cell receptor (beta chain) was determined in a study of CD8+ T cells in alopecia areata. CDR1 and CDR2 from the germline V gene are SGHAT and FQNNGV. The CDR3 has 12 amino acids. V was trimmed by 5 bases and J by 4 bases, leaving 9 bases between them. This clone was recorded a few times. What it recognizes is unknown. RNA extraction was followed by reverse transcription into cDNA, which acted as the sequencing template. Assay: immunoSEQ multiplex PCR; the TCRdb copy retains only in-frame clones and omits some. The sample has around 190,000 clones, just over 55% seen once. Study-wide findings and caveats: Clonality was higher in lesional than normal scalp, especially in alopecia totalis/universalis.

The sequencing sample was made of CD8+ T cells sorted from blood. The clonotype comes from a human donor in good health. V and J are TRBV11-2 and TRBJ2-7; the D is unclear. DNA for the CDR3: TGTGCCAGCAGCCTACCTAGTTACGAGCAGTACTTC. Protein: CASSLPSYEQYF. The full variable domain, in which reference TRBV11-2 and TRBJ2-7 provide the parts outside the CDR3, is EAGVAQSPRYKIIEKRQSVAFWCNPISGHATLYWYQQILGQGPKLLIQFQNNGVVDDSQLPKDRFSAERLKGVDSTLKIQPAKLEDSAVYLCASSLPSYEQYFGPGTRLTVT.